The rows below give T cell receptor beta chains drawn from one sample of a study of regulatory dendritic cells for organ transplantation. Only in-frame clones appear in the TCRdb table, and some are missing; sequencing was by immunoSEQ multiplex PCR. The sample contains 25,000 to 30,000 clones, roughly 85% of which appear only once. The sequenced material came from naive CD8+ T cells from blood. These receptors were taken from a human donor in good health. CDR3s include the opening cysteine and the closing phenylalanine or tryptophan. D genes are given only for firm matches. Clone size is stated in some rows and not others, as once, few, many or a class when expanded.

CDR3	DNA	size	D	length	V	J
CASSIAPGTGDSPLHF	TGTGCCAGTAGTATAGCCCCCGGGACAGGGGATTCACCCCTCCACTTT	-	TRBD1	16	TRBV19	TRBJ1-6
CASSFLAHSADTQYF	TGTGCCAGCAGCTTTCTAGCGCATTCAGCAGATACGCAGTATTTT	-	-	15	TRBV11-2	TRBJ2-3
CASSFRLAGVEDTQYF	TGTGCCAGCAGCTTTAGGCTAGCGGGGGTGGAAGATACGCAGTATTTT	-	TRBD2	16	TRBV7-2	TRBJ2-3
CASSPRQGSLADTQYF	TGTGCCAGCAGCCCTCGACAGGGAAGCTTGGCTGATACGCAGTATTTT	-	TRBD1	16	TRBV7-2	TRBJ2-3
CASSQGPGDTEAFF	TGCGCCAGCAGCCAAGGGCCGGGGGACACTGAAGCTTTCTTT	-	-	14	TRBV4-3	TRBJ1-1
CASSHKATGGNDYGYTF	TGTGCCAGCAGCCATAAAGCGACAGGCGGCAACGACTATGGCTACACCTTC	few	-	17	TRBV7-6	TRBJ1-2
CASSVGTSGGLTGELFF	TGTGCCAGCAGCGTAGGGACTAGCGGGGGCCTCACCGGGGAGCTGTTTTTT	-	TRBD2	17	TRBV9	TRBJ2-2
CASSLGFKGDYGYTF	TGTGCCAGCAGCTTAGGTTTTAAGGGGGACTATGGCTACACCTTC	-	-	15	TRBV7-9	TRBJ1-2
CASSEAGGNQETQYF	TGTGCCAGCAGTGAAGCGGGGGGGAATCAAGAGACCCAGTACTTC	-	TRBD2	15	TRBV2	TRBJ2-5
CASSVGGRNDYGYTF	TGTGCCAGCAGCGTAGGGGGCAGGAATGACTATGGCTACACCTTC	-	-	15	TRBV9	TRBJ1-2
CASSIRRGQKFQETQYF	TGTGCCAGTAGTATACGTAGGGGACAGAAGTTTCAAGAGACCCAGTACTTC	-	TRBD1	17	TRBV19	TRBJ2-5
CASSQGVLAGTDTQYF	TGTGCCAGCAGCCAAGGGGTCCTAGCGGGAACAGATACGCAGTATTTT	-	TRBD2	16	TRBV14	TRBJ2-3
CASSTSGGNTEAFF	TGTGCCAGCAGCACCTCGGGGGGAAACACTGAAGCTTTCTTT	-	-	14	TRBV7-2	TRBJ1-1
CASSPRGGTGELFF	TGTGCCAGCAGCCCAAGAGGGGGCACCGGGGAGCTGTTTTTT	-	-	14	TRBV7-6	TRBJ2-2
CASSPGQGGEEQYF	TGTGCCAGTAGTCCGGGACAGGGAGGAGAAGAGCAGTACTTC	-	TRBD1	14	TRBV19	TRBJ2-7
CSVESPDGGPAGNTIYF	TGCAGCGTTGAATCCCCGGACGGGGGACCGGCGGGAAACACCATATATTTT	-	-	17	TRBV29-1	TRBJ1-3
CASSPGTGNEQFF	TGTGCCAGCAGCCCGGGGACTGGCAACGAGCAGTTCTTC	-	-	13	TRBV5-4	TRBJ2-1
CASPLGDDSNQPQHF	TGTGCCAGCCCCCTCGGGGATGACAGCAATCAGCCCCAGCATTTT	-	-	15	TRBV27	TRBJ1-5
CASSVAGDTDTQYF	TGTGCCAGCAGCGTGGCGGGGGACACAGATACGCAGTATTTT	-	TRBD2	14	TRBV9	TRBJ2-3
CASSAGLAGGPGTDTQYF	TGTGCCAGCAGTGCGGGACTAGCGGGGGGGCCGGGCACAGATACGCAGTATTTT	-	TRBD2	18	TRBV2	TRBJ2-3
CASSVGQPVDEQFF	TGTGCCAGCAGTGTCGGACAGCCCGTCGATGAGCAGTTCTTC	-	-	14	TRBV28	TRBJ2-1
CASSPPNGFFTEAFF	TGTGCCAGCAGCCCCCCGAATGGCTTCTTCACCGAAGCTTTCTTT	-	-	15	TRBV27	TRBJ1-1
CASSYSTGGRNSPLHF	TGTGCCAGCAGTTACTCCACAGGGGGCAGAAATTCACCCCTCCACTTT	-	TRBD1	16	TRBV6-5	TRBJ1-6
CASSQDRVTGTFQETQYF	TGCGCCAGCAGCCAAGATCGTGTGACAGGGACCTTCCAAGAGACCCAGTACTTC	once	TRBD1	18	TRBV4-3	TRBJ2-5
CASSLAGATQYF	TGTGCCAGCAGCTTGGCAGGGGCTACGCAATATTTT	-	-	12	TRBV7-9	TRBJ2-3
CASSLDGLLLVTDTQYF	TGCGCCAGCAGCTTGGATGGACTACTTCTGGTGACAGATACGCAGTATTTT	-	-	17	TRBV5-1	TRBJ2-3
CASSSLQGDEQYF	TGTGCCAGCAGCTCTTTACAGGGAGACGAGCAGTACTTC	-	-	13	TRBV7-3	TRBJ2-7
CASSLSGRGNEKLFF	TGTGCCAGCAGCTTGTCCGGCAGGGGGAATGAAAAACTGTTTTTT	-	TRBD1	15	TRBV5-6	TRBJ1-4
CASSQDGNQPQHF	TGTGCCAGCAGCCAAGACGGGAATCAGCCCCAGCATTTT	-	-	13	TRBV7-6	TRBJ1-5
CASSISGGAYNEQFF	TGTGCCAGCAGCATTAGCGGGGGGGCCTACAATGAGCAGTTCTTC	-	TRBD2	15	TRBV7-6	TRBJ2-1
CASSGTSGETQYF	TGTGCCAGCAGCGGGACTAGCGGGGAGACCCAGTACTTC	-	TRBD2	13	TRBV7-6	TRBJ2-5
CASSQDISDLDGGALYNEQFF	TGCGCCAGCAGCCAAGATATTTCGGATCTGGACGGGGGGGCCCTCTACAATGAGCAGTTCTTC	-	TRBD2	21	TRBV4-3	TRBJ2-1
CASSLGLAGSSGNTIYF	TGTGCCAGCAGCTTAGGCCTGGCCGGGAGCTCTGGAAACACCATATATTTT	-	-	17	TRBV13	TRBJ1-3
CASSQELQGRRDEQFF	TGCGCCAGCAGCCAAGAACTCCAGGGAAGGAGGGATGAGCAGTTCTTC	-	-	16	TRBV4-1	TRBJ2-1
CASSLGGTGDSPLHF	TGTGCCAGCAGCTTAGGAGGGACAGGGGATTCACCCCTCCACTTT	-	TRBD1	15	TRBV11-1	TRBJ1-6
CASSLEPKTYEQYF	TGTGCCAGCAGCTTAGAGCCGAAAACCTACGAGCAGTACTTC	-	-	14	TRBV7-6	TRBJ2-7
CASSLGGENQPQHF	TGTGCCAGCAGCTTAGGCGGGGAAAATCAGCCCCAGCATTTT	-	-	14	TRBV7-2	TRBJ1-5
CASSLAGQANYGYTF	TGTGCCAGCAGCTTAGCAGGACAAGCTAACTATGGCTACACCTTC	-	-	15	TRBV7-9	TRBJ1-2
CASRDSLNANTGELFF	TGTGCCAGCAGGGACAGTCTGAATGCGAACACCGGGGAGCTGTTTTTT	-	-	16	TRBV9	TRBJ2-2
CSVIGTTSYNEQFF	TGCAGTGTCATTGGGACTACCTCCTACAATGAGCAGTTCTTC	-	TRBD2	14	TRBV29-1	TRBJ2-1
CASSGPTVYGYTF	TGTGCCAGCAGCGGGCCGACAGTATATGGCTACACCTTC	-	-	13	TRBV7-9	TRBJ1-2